This TCR beta chain came from a study of T-cell reconstitution after alpha-beta-depleted transplantation in children. The V and J ends lost 1 base and 5 bases respectively, with 4 bases between them. Germline lookup yields CDR1 LGHNT and CDR2 FRNRAP. The CDR3 is 12 residues long. Study observations and caveats: Where alpha-beta T cells came from about two months after transplant was reportedly several hundred expanded graft clones. The origin of high day-60 TCRbeta diversity in some patients lay in surviving recipient T cells and thymic progenitors.

The table lists this clonotype with a few counts. The antigen is undetermined. Unique molecular identifiers were incorporated during preparation of the TCRbeta library. MiXCR, applied by TCRdb to the PCR reads, yields one record per CDR3 protein. This table holds about 980,000 distinct CDR3 sequences, 25% to 30% found once. V usage is TRBV12-5 and J usage is TRBJ2-3; the D is unclear. This clonotype was sampled from a boy in the first two years of life who had a stem cell transplant for SCID, so the T cells may come from the graft donor. The specimen comprised PBMCs, mostly from graft donor cells, sampled 360 days after TCRalphabeta/CD19-depleted stem cell transplant. Here the CDR3 DNA reads TGTGCTAGTGGTTTGGAGGAAGATACGCAGTATTTT. This translates into CASGLEEDTQYF.